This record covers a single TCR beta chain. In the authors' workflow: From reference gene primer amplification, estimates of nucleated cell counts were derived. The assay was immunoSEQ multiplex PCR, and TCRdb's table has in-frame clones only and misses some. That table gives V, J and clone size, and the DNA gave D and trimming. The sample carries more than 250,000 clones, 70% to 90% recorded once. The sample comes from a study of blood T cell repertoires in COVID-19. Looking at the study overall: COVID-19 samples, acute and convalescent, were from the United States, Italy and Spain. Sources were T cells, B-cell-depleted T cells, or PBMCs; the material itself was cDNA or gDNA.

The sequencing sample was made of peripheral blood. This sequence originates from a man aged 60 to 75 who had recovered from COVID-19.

The CDR3, as DNA: TGTGCCAGTACGTGGAGCTCTGGGGCCAACGTCCTGACTTTC. Translated, it gives CASTWSSGANVLTF. The genes are TRBV19 and TRBJ2-6; D ambiguous. CDR1 LNHDA and CDR2 SQIVND come from the germline V gene (reference sequence). The CDR3 runs 14 residues. Between the trimmed V and J ends, which lost 7 bases and 0 bases, there was a span of 7 bases.